Shown below are 30 T cell receptor beta chains from a single sample sequenced in a study of regulatory T cells in long-lasting Graves disease. Sample time point: newly diagnosed GD, antithyroid drugs for less than 3 months. Generation of the TCR library employed RNA extracted from PBMCs. In building TCR beta libraries, iRepertoire HTBI primers were used together with Arm-PCR of CDR3 regions. MiXCR, applied by TCRdb to the multiplex PCR reads, yields one record per CDR3 protein. The sample lists hundreds of thousands of distinct CDR3 sequences, about 16% occurring once. The sample consisted of peripheral blood mononuclear cells (PBMCs), taken at new diagnosis, from a patient treated with antithyroid drugs. These receptors all come from a female donor with Graves disease.

The J gene is TRBJ2-1, the V gene TRBV4-1; 8 bases match TRBD1. V shed 4 bases and J 8 bases; nucleotides not matched to a gene: 22. CDR3 size: 19 residues. Germline CDR1 and CDR2: MGHRA and YSYEKL. As DNA, the CDR3 is TGCGCCAGCAGCCCCCGGGCTACGGACAGGGCACTGGTTTTCGATGAGCAGTTCTTC. Translation gives CASSPRATDRALVFDEQFF.

This clonotype was recorded at least ten times. The chain combines TRBV27 with TRBJ1-5, with D hard to call. The CDR3 covers 14 residues. The germline V and J ends were trimmed by 3 bases and 1 base, with 7 bases remaining between them. Germline CDR1 and CDR2: MNHEY and SMNVEV (reference sequence). CDR3 in DNA: TGTGCCAGCAGTTTTGGTAGGAGCAATCAGCCCCAGCATTTT. It translates to CASSFGRSNQPQHF.

This clonotype was counted ten times or more. V gene TRBV4-1 combines with J gene TRBJ2-7; D may correspond to TRBD1 or TRBD2 (5 bases each). Germline CDR1 is MGHRA and CDR2 is YSYEKL. This CDR3 has 14 amino acids. V dropped 6 bases and J dropped 3 bases, with 15 bases sitting between them. Written as DNA, the CDR3 is TGCGCCAGCAGAGTGGAGGACACCTTCTACGAGCAGTACTTC. Residues: CASRVEDTFYEQYF.

As to this clonotype: A far larger clone is one nucleotide away, so this likely arose from a read error. The chain joins TRBV11-3 to TRBJ2-5; perhaps TRBD1 as D (6 bases). The CDR3 is 15 amino acids. V shed 5 bases and J shed 5 bases, with 18 bases lying between them. Looked up from germline, CDR1 is SGHNT and CDR2 is YENEEA. The CDR3: CASSITPSRGETQYF. The DNA of the CDR3 is TGTGCCAGCAGCATCACTCCCTCGAGGGGGGAGACCCAGTACTTC.

This clonotype appeared many times. This sequence joins TRBV6-2 or TRBV6-3 and TRBJ2-5; D assignment may be TRBD1 or TRBD2 (5 bases each). There are 14 residues in the CDR3. V gave up 7 bases and J gave up 4 bases, with 16 bases separating them. The germline V gene encodes CDR1 MNHEY and CDR2 SVGEGT. Written as DNA, the CDR3 is TGTGCCAGCACCCTCCAGGGTGAGGGAGAGACCCAGTACTTC. This sequence encodes CASTLQGEGETQYF.

This clonotype showed up many times. The chain couples TRBV7-2 to TRBJ2-3; maybe TRBD1 (6 bases). The germline V and J ends were trimmed by 5 bases and 0 bases, with 12 bases remaining between them. CDR1 and CDR2 (germline): SGHTA, FQGNSA. The CDR3 runs 15 residues. The CDR3 DNA is TGTGCCAGCAGCCTTTGGGGGCGAAGCACAGATACGCAGTATTTT. Its protein product is CASSLWGRSTDTQYF.

This clonotype has just a few counts. The chain recombines TRBV4-2 with TRBJ2-7; 7 bases agree with TRBD1. CDR1 LGHNA and CDR2 YNFKEQ come from the germline V gene. The length of the CDR3 is 16 residues. The ends lost 1 base at V and 7 bases at J; junction bases unmatched: 13. The CDR3 DNA reads as TGTGCCAGCAGCCAAGTTTTTCTAGGGGGCTCCGTGGAGCAGTACTTC. This encodes CASSQVFLGGSVEQYF.

This clonotype has at least ten counts. This chain links TRBV2 with TRBJ2-7, with 8 nucleotides matching TRBD1. The germline CDR1 and CDR2 sequences are SNHLY and FYNNEI. V was clipped by 11 bases and J by 1 base; unmatched bases: 7. The CDR3 is 13 residues long. CDR3 DNA sequence: TGTGCCTACAGGGGGTCTACTTCCTACGAGCAGTACTTC. This gives the protein CAYRGSTSYEQYF. Full variable domain (missing parts from reference TRBV2 and TRBJ2-7): EPEVTQTPSHQVTQMGQEVILRCVPISNHLYFYWYRQILGQKVEFLVSFYNNEISEKSEIFDDQFSVERPDGSNFTLKIRSTKLEDSAMYFCAYRGSTSYEQYFGPGTRLTVT.

This clonotype was seen many times. The chain employs TRBV3-2 and TRBJ2-7; TRBD2, as called in the table, went unchecked against the DNA. TRBV3-2 is noted as a pseudogene. This CDR3 contains 16 residues. In DNA, the CDR3 is TGTGCCAGCAGCCAAGATCGTGAGGGCGGTTCCTACGAGCAGTACTTC. Protein: CASSQDREGGSYEQYF.

There are many counts of this clonotype. The J gene is TRBJ2-5, the V gene TRBV6-1; 10 positions match TRBD2. CDR3 size: 16 residues. Germline CDR1 MNHNS, CDR2 SASEGT. J lost 1 base, V lost 6 bases, and 8 bases had no gene match. In nucleotides, the CDR3 is TGTGCCAGCAGATACAGGACTAGCGGTTTCCAAGAGACCCAGTACTTC. It translates to CASRYRTSGFQETQYF.

The V gene is TRBV5-4, the J gene TRBJ1-2, with TRBD1 identical over 8 bases. Germline CDR1 SGHNT, CDR2 YYREEE (reference sequence). This CDR3 is built from 16 residues. J lost 8 bases, V lost 4 bases, and 16 bases had no gene match. The CDR3 is CASSLGQGVTFYGYTF. The CDR3 coding sequence is TGTGCCAGCAGCCTAGGACAGGGAGTCACCTTTTACGGCTACACCTTC.

The table lists this clonotype with many counts. The J gene is TRBJ2-1, the V gene TRBV12-5, with TRBD2 matching 9 bases. The length of the CDR3 is 18 residues. J lost 7 bases, V lost 2 bases, and 15 bases had no gene match. Germline CDR1 and CDR2: LGHNT and FRNRAP. The CDR3 DNA follows: TGTGCTAGTGGTTTGCCCCACCCCGGACTAGCGAACCCGAATGAGCAGTTCTTC. This translates into CASGLPHPGLANPNEQFF.

This clonotype came up many times. The chain recombines TRBV7-8 with TRBJ1-4; D remains ambiguous. From germline, CDR1 is SGHVS and CDR2 FQNEAQ. Trimming pared 4 bases from V and 1 base from J, leaving 16 bases between. The CDR3 sequence is 17 residues long. CDR3 DNA sequence: TGTGCCAGCAGCTCCACTACTTACCAGGAAACTAATGAAAAACTGTTTTTT. Amino acid sequence: CASSSTTYQETNEKLFF.

This clonotype came up many times. The chain carries TRBV6-1 and TRBJ1-5; 9 nucleotides agree with TRBD1. Germline lookup yields CDR1 MNHNS and CDR2 SASEGT. The V gene end was trimmed by 5 bases and the J gene end by 6 bases; junction bases not matched to a gene: 5. This CDR3 region has 14 residues. The CDR3 sequence: CASSRDRAAQPQHF. CDR3 sequence (DNA): TGTGCCAGCAGTCGGGACAGGGCAGCTCAGCCCCAGCATTTT.

As for this clonotype: This may stem from a read error, because a much larger clone lies one nucleotide away. The J gene is TRBJ1-2, the V gene TRBV2; 12 bases fit TRBD1. Germline values: CDR1 SNHLY, CDR2 FYNNEI. CDR3 length: 13 residues. V shed 6 bases, J shed 6 bases, and the junction held 2 bases outside the gene matches. DNA for the CDR3: TGTGCCAGCAGGGGGACAGGGGGCAATGGCTACACCTTC. This encodes CASRGTGGNGYTF.

This clonotype came up a few times. The chain links TRBV4-1 to TRBJ2-2, with D perhaps being TRBD1 or TRBD2 (5 bases each). V shed 3 bases and J shed 0 bases, with 8 bases lying between them. Per germline, CDR1 MGHRA and CDR2 YSYEKL. The CDR3 runs 15 residues. The CDR3 nucleotides are TGCGCCAGCAGCCAGGGACCCACGAACACCGGGGAGCTGTTTTTT. It translates to CASSQGPTNTGELFF.

This clonotype came up many times. The V gene is TRBV27, the J gene TRBJ2-5, with TRBD1 identical over 7 bases. The germline V gene encodes CDR1 MNHEY and CDR2 SMNVEV (reference sequence). The CDR3 sequence is 14 residues long. Trimming removed 5 bases from V and 4 bases from J; junction bases left unmatched: 7. The CDR3 bases are TGTGCCAGCAGTCCTAGGGGGCGCATAGAGACCCAGTACTTC. The encoded protein is CASSPRGRIETQYF.

This clonotype was counted between two and nine times. The chain uses TRBV7-9 and TRBJ2-5; D might be TRBD1 (6 bases). The CDR3 runs 14 residues. Germline CDR1 SEHNR, CDR2 FQNEAQ (reference sequence). V lost 5 bases, J lost 2 bases, and 12 bases lay in between. CDR3 sequence reads: CASSPKTGQETQYF. The DNA of the CDR3 is TGTGCCAGCAGCCCGAAGACAGGACAAGAGACCCAGTACTTC.

This clonotype was observed at least ten times. The gene calls are TRBV2 and TRBJ1-5; D possibly corresponds to TRBD1 (6 bases). Germline loops: CDR1 SNHLY, CDR2 FYNNEI. This CDR3 has 17 residues. V lost 6 bases and J lost 0, with 18 bases in between. In DNA form, the CDR3 reads TGTGCCAGCAGACACACCCTGCGGACAGATAGCAATCAGCCCCAGCATTTT. This translates into CASRHTLRTDSNQPQHF.

This clonotype has at least ten counts. The chain combines TRBV5-1 with TRBJ2-2; no definite D call. The CDR3 is made up of 16 amino acids. From germline, CDR1 is SGHRS and CDR2 YFSETQ. The germline V and J ends were trimmed by 0 bases and 0 bases, with 9 bases remaining between them. Here the CDR3 reads CASSLAGTANTGELFF. In DNA form, the CDR3 reads TGCGCCAGCAGCTTGGCTGGCACAGCGAACACCGGGGAGCTGTTTTTT. The full variable domain, rest sourced from reference TRBV5-1 and TRBJ2-2, is KAGVTQTPRYLIKTRGQQVTLSCSPISGHRSVSWYQQTPGQGLQFLFEYFSETQRNKGNFPGRFSGRQFSNSRSEMNVSTLELGDSALYLCASSLAGTANTGELFFGEGSRLTVL.

Many counts were recorded for this clonotype. This chain links TRBV7-8 with TRBJ1-1, with 7 bases matching TRBD1. Trimming cost V 5 bases and J 0 bases; bases outside gene matches: 6. Germline lookup yields CDR1 SGHVS and CDR2 FQNEAQ. The CDR3 sequence is 15 residues long. CDR3 sequence: CASSTLTGMNTEAFF. As DNA, the CDR3 is TGTGCCAGCAGCACGCTGACAGGGATGAACACTGAAGCTTTCTTT.

This clonotype was recorded at least ten times. This rearrangement joins TRBV20-1 to TRBJ1-1, with D tentatively TRBD1 (5 bases). Per germline, CDR1 DFQATT and CDR2 SNEGSKA (reference sequence). V was shortened by 1 base and J by 5 bases, with 14 bases between the two germline ends. This CDR3 has 14 residues. The CDR3 bases are TGCAGTGCTAGAGCCACAGGTTTAATTACTGAAGCTTTCTTT. Protein sequence: CSARATGLITEAFF.

This clonotype was observed at least ten times. V and J are TRBV27 and TRBJ2-2; D is perhaps TRBD1 (6 bases). Trimming stripped 4 bases from V and 1 base from J, with 13 bases between. There are 16 residues in the CDR3. CDR1 and CDR2 from the germline V gene are MNHEY and SMNVEV (reference sequence). The CDR3 here is CASSSQGGLNTGELFF. CDR3 coding DNA: TGTGCCAGCAGTTCACAGGGCGGTTTGAACACCGGGGAGCTGTTTTTT.

At least ten counts were recorded for this clonotype. The chain links TRBV7-9 to TRBJ2-3; TRBD2 might be the D (6 bases). The germline V gene has CDR1 SEHNR and CDR2 FQNEAQ (reference sequence). Trimming left V 5 bases short and J 3 bases short, with 18 bases between. The CDR3 is made up of 16 amino acids. The DNA of the CDR3 is TGTGCCAGCAGCAGCCGGGAGCACCATAGGACAGATACGCAGTATTTT. Translated: CASSSREHHRTDTQYF.

At least ten counts were recorded for this clonotype. The J gene is TRBJ2-5, the V gene TRBV20-1, with D perhaps TRBD1 (6 bases). The germline CDR1 and CDR2 sequences are DFQATT and SNEGSKA (reference sequence). The V end was cut by 3 bases, the J end by 5 bases, with 19 bases between. This CDR3 comprises 15 residues. In DNA, the CDR3 is TGCAGTGCTAGGGGAGACAGGTCTAGTTGGGAGACCCAGTACTTC. Translation gives CSARGDRSSWETQYF.

In its sample, this clonotype was seen many times. The chain employs TRBV28 and TRBJ1-5; D perhaps matches TRBD1 (5 bases). CDR1 and CDR2 (germline): MDHEN, SYDVKM. The CDR3 loop spans 12 amino acids. This chain's CDR3 is CAEGSSNQPQHF. The DNA of the CDR3 is TGTGCGGAGGGGTCCAGCAATCAGCCCCAGCATTTT.

This clonotype was seen repeatedly, ten times or more. This sequence joins TRBV27 and TRBJ1-1; D is uncertain. V was shortened by 4 bases and J by 4 bases, with 16 bases between the two germline ends. CDR1 MNHEY and CDR2 SMNVEV come from the germline V gene (reference sequence). The CDR3 extends over 15 amino acids. CDR3 in amino acids: CASSYGYGAFTEAFF. The CDR3 DNA sequence: TGTGCCAGCAGTTATGGGTATGGAGCCTTCACTGAAGCTTTCTTT.

In its sample, this clonotype was seen many times. The chain combines TRBV12-3 or TRBV12-4 with TRBJ2-7, with D perhaps TRBD1 (5 bases). V gave up 7 bases and J gave up 5 bases, with 9 bases separating them. The CDR3 is 11 amino acids. CDR3: CASTDSHEQYF. The CDR3 nucleotides read TGTGCCAGCACCGACAGCCACGAGCAGTACTTC.

Many counts were recorded for this clonotype. This chain connects TRBV12-3 or TRBV12-4 to TRBJ1-5; no clear D. This CDR3 is built from 13 residues. The V end lost 2 bases, the J end lost 6 bases, and 8 bases lay between the germline ends. The DNA of the CDR3 is TGTGCCAGCAGTTTATTGGGTGTTCAGCCCCAGCATTTT. As protein: CASSLLGVQPQHF.

This clonotype was found many times. The chain couples TRBV12-3 or TRBV12-4 to TRBJ2-3, with D unclear. Trimming removed 7 bases from V and 6 bases from J, with 8 bases in between. The CDR3 covers 11 residues. CDR3 protein: CASMSPDTQYF. CDR3 DNA sequence: TGTGCCAGCATGTCCCCCGATACGCAGTATTTT.